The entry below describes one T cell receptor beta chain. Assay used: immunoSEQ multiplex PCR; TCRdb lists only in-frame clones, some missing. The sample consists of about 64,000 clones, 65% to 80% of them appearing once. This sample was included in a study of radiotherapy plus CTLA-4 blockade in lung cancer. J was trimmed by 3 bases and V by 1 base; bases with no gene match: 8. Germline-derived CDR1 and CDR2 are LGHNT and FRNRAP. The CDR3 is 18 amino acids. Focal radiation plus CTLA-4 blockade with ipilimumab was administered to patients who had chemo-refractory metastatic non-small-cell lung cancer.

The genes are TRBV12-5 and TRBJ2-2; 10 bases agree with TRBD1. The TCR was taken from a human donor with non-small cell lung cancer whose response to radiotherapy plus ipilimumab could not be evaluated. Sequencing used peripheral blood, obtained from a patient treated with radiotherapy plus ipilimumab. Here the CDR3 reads CASGLAATGGAYTGELFF. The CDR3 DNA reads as TGTGCTAGTGGTTTGGCCGCGACAGGGGGCGCGTACACCGGGGAGCTGTTTTTT.